The clone carrying this T cell receptor (beta chain) showed up just once. The antigen is undetermined. Trimming took 0 bases from V and 1 from J; bases not matched to a gene: 11. The CDR3 length is 17 residues. The V gene's germline CDR1 is DFQATT and CDR2 SNEGSKA (reference sequence). The sample belongs to a study of CD8 T cells in Susac syndrome. The patients with Susac syndrome were individuals who fulfilled the recently defined diagnostic criteria for disease that was either definite or probable. Through negative isolation, CD4+ and CD8+ T cells were obtained, while TEMRA cells were enriched using FACS. When the RNA was reverse transcribed, random hexamers were used with an input of about 0.5 to 1 ug. Each CDR3 protein is one row after TCRdb ran MiXCR on the immunoSEQ multiplex PCR reads. Of about 84,000 distinct CDR3 sequences listed, approximately 96% are singletons. Study-level findings and limits: Peak Susac CD8+ clonal expansion occurred in TEMRA cells and active patients. Total CD8+ repertoires held roughly 16 Susac-specific public clones, while CD8+ TEMRA repertoires held roughly five.

The sequence derives from a human donor with Susac syndrome. The sequenced material came from CD8+ T cells from PBMCs. The chain has TRBV20-1 and TRBJ2-5, with 7 bases fitting TRBD2. The CDR3 region has the DNA TGCAGTGCTAGAGATCTCTCTAGCGGAGACTTCCAAGAGACCCAGTACTTC. Translated, it gives CSARDLSSGDFQETQYF.